Sequencing of this TCR beta chain was carried out in a study of blood T cell repertoires in COVID-19. Study details: PBMCs, B-cell-depleted T cells, or T cells provided the cDNA or gDNA that made up the material.

Only in-frame clones appear in the TCRdb table, and some are missing; sequencing was by immunoSEQ multiplex PCR. The data contain over 400,000 clones, 70% to 90% of them singletons. Trimming cost V 4 bases and J 0 bases; bases outside gene matches: 9. The CDR3 covers 16 residues. Germline V lookup: CDR1 SGHNT, CDR2 YYREEE (reference sequence). This receptor was taken from a woman aged 45-60 years with COVID-19, enrolled during active disease. This chain links TRBV5-4 with TRBJ1-1; 7 bases line up with TRBD1. Sequenced material: peripheral blood. CDR3 coding DNA: TGTGCCAGCAGCCCTCCGGGACAGATCATGAACACTGAAGCTTTCTTT. As protein: CASSPPGQIMNTEAFF. The variable domain in full, completed from reference TRBV5-4 and TRBJ1-1, reads ETGVTQSPTHLIKTRGQQVTLRCSSQSGHNTVSWYQQALGQGPQFIFQYYREEENGRGNFPPRFSGLQFPNYSSELNVNALELDDSALYLCASSPPGQIMNTEAFFGQGTRLTVV.